Following are 18 T cell receptor beta chains from one sample sequenced in a study of blood T cell repertoires in COVID-19. The assay was immunoSEQ multiplex PCR, and TCRdb's table has in-frame clones only and misses some. This table has about 380,000 clones, 85% appearing once. Sequenced input: peripheral blood. The receptors were gathered from a woman aged 18-29 years with acute or convalescent COVID-19.

This chain connects TRBV19 to TRBJ1-2; D not resolved. The V end lost 3 bases, the J end lost 3 bases, and 11 bases lay between the germline ends. Germline V gene data show CDR1 as LNHDA and CDR2 as SQIVND (reference sequence). The CDR3 is made up of 14 amino acids. DNA for the CDR3: TGTGCCAGTAGTATCCCCCGAGGCCACTATGGCTACACCTTC. Residues: CASSIPRGHYGYTF.

The CDR3: CASSRQGVSGDTQYF. The CDR3 bases are TGTGCCAGCAGTCGTCAGGGGGTTTCGGGAGATACGCAGTATTTT. This chain connects TRBV6-5 to TRBJ2-3; 7 bases fit TRBD1. The CDR3 runs to 15 residues. V trimming: 5 bases; J trimming: 5 bases; junction bases outside the gene matches: 10. Germline V lookup: CDR1 MNHEY, CDR2 SVGAGI.

The V and J genes are TRBV18 and TRBJ2-5; 13 nucleotides line up with TRBD2. The V segment lost 4 bases and the J segment 6 bases; nucleotides outside the gene matches: 5. The germline V gene encodes CDR1 KGHSH and CDR2 LQKENI. The CDR3 length is 15 residues. DNA of the CDR3: TGTGCCAGCTCACGTGGGACTAGCGGGATTAAGACCCAGTACTTC. It is translated as CASSRGTSGIKTQYF. The whole variable domain, filled in from reference TRBV18 and TRBJ2-5, reads NAGVMQNPRHLVRRRGQEARLRCSPMKGHSHVYWYRQLPEEGLKFMVYLQKENIIDESGMPKERFSAEFPKEGPSILRIQQVVRGDSAAYFCASSRGTSGIKTQYFGPGTRLLVL.

The chain links TRBV5-1 to TRBJ2-2; D is undetermined. Germline-derived CDR1 and CDR2 are SGHRS and YFSETQ. The CDR3 contains 11 residues. V was shortened by 6 bases and J by 7 bases, with 7 bases between the two germline ends. The CDR3 bases are TGCGCCAGCACCCTAGACGGGGAGCTGTTTTTT. This sequence encodes CASTLDGELFF.

This clone is a singleton in its sample. The rearrangement joins TRBV9 to TRBJ2-5; 10 nucleotides align to TRBD2. CDR1 is SGDLS and CDR2 is YYNGEE in the germline V gene. This CDR3 has 16 amino acids. V dropped 3 bases and J dropped 4; count of bases not matched to a gene: 9. The CDR3 nucleotides are TGTGCCAGCAGCGCAAGCGGGAGGGGCGCGGGAGAGACCCAGTACTTC. This encodes CASSASGRGAGETQYF.

The chain links TRBV28 to TRBJ1-5; 7 bases are a match to TRBD1. Trimming took 3 bases from V and 4 from J; bases not matched to a gene: 9. Germline lookup yields CDR1 MDHEN and CDR2 SYDVKM. The CDR3 length is 16 residues. The CDR3 nucleotides read TGTGCCAGCAGTTTTAAAAGACAGGGACGGAATCAGCCCCAGCATTTT. It translates to CASSFKRQGRNQPQHF.

On this clone: Additional DNA sequences in this sample encode the identical CDR3. The chain joins TRBV9 to TRBJ2-2; TRBD1 agrees at 7 bases. From germline, CDR1 is SGDLS and CDR2 YYNGEE. J lost 0 bases, V lost 3 bases, and 5 bases had no gene match. CDR3 size: 16 residues. Here the CDR3 DNA reads TGTGCCAGCAGCGCATTGGGACAGACGAACACCGGGGAGCTGTTTTTT. Translation: CASSALGQTNTGELFF. Supplemented by reference TRBV9 and TRBJ2-2, the full variable domain reads DSGVTQTPKHLITATGQRVTLRCSPRSGDLSVYWYQQSLDQGLQFLIQYYNGEERAKGNILERFSAQQFPDLHSELNLSSLELGDSALYFCASSALGQTNTGELFFGEGSRLTVL.

V and J are TRBV7-2 and TRBJ1-1; TRBD1 matches 9 bases. V lost 5 bases, J lost 11 bases, and 15 bases stayed unmatched. The CDR3 contains 15 residues. Per germline, CDR1 SGHTA and CDR2 FQGNSA. DNA for the CDR3: TGTGCCAGCAGCACCCGAAACACAGACAGGGGGGGGGCTTTCTTT. This gives the protein CASSTRNTDRGGAFF.

The V and J genes are TRBV12-3 or TRBV12-4 and TRBJ2-1; tentative D call: TRBD2 (5 bases). The CDR3 contains 13 residues. V lost 2 bases to trimming and J lost 8 bases, with 10 bases between them. CDR3 amino acids: CASSLRVGDEQFF. The CDR3 nucleotides are TGTGCCAGCAGTTTACGGGTCGGGGATGAGCAGTTCTTC.

In this sample, this clone turned up once. This chain joins TRBV20-1 and TRBJ1-2, with no clear D. Deletions cut 6 bases from V and 5 bases from J, with 10 bases between. Germline-derived CDR1 and CDR2 are DFQATT and SNEGSKA (reference sequence). The CDR3 contains 11 residues. CDR3 in amino acids: CSAAAQYGYTF. The CDR3 nucleotides read TGCAGTGCGGCAGCGCAATATGGCTACACCTTC.

The V and J genes are TRBV5-1 and TRBJ1-2; D is uncertain. The germline gives CDR1 SGHRS, CDR2 YFSETQ. The CDR3 length is 13 residues. With 2 bases removed from V and 6 bases from J, the gap between germline ends came to 11 bases. CDR3 nucleotides: TGCGCCAGCAGCTTAGCCTCTCGGGATGGCTACACCTTC. Its protein is CASSLASRDGYTF.

In nucleotides, the CDR3 is TGTGCCAGCAGTTACTCAGAGGGGGGGAACACCATATATTTT. As protein: CASSYSEGGNTIYF. This chain joins TRBV6-5 and TRBJ1-3; possibly TRBD1 for D (6 bases). Trimming removed 0 bases from V and 7 bases from J, with 10 bases in between. The CDR3 has 14 residues. CDR1 is MNHEY, CDR2 SVGAGI, per germline.

This clone occurred a few times. V usage is TRBV12-5 and J usage is TRBJ2-2; D might be TRBD2 (6 bases). This CDR3 region has 13 residues. Germline V gene data show CDR1 as LGHNT and CDR2 as FRNRAP. The germline V and J ends were trimmed by 2 bases and 5 bases, with 6 bases remaining between them. CDR3 residues: CASGLRGTGELFF. CDR3 coding DNA: TGTGCTAGTGGTTTGCGGGGGACCGGGGAGCTGTTTTTT. Variable domain in full (rest from reference TRBV12-5 and TRBJ2-2): DARVTQTPRHKVTEMGQEVTMRCQPILGHNTVFWYRQTMMQGLELLAYFRNRAPLDDSGMPKDRFSAEMPDATLATLKIQPSEPRDSAVYFCASGLRGTGELFFGEGSRLTVL.

V gene TRBV7-7 combines with J gene TRBJ2-5; the D gene is possibly TRBD2 (6 bases). V lost 4 bases to trimming and J lost 3 bases, with 15 bases between them. The CDR3 consists of 15 residues. Germline CDR1 is SSHAT and CDR2 is FNYEAQ (reference sequence). The CDR3 loop reads CASSSIIGGEETQYF. For the CDR3, the DNA is TGTGCCAGCAGCTCAATCATAGGAGGGGAAGAGACCCAGTACTTC.

The chain joins TRBV9 to TRBJ1-2; 7 nucleotides align to TRBD1. The V gene end was trimmed by 0 bases and the J gene end by 2 bases; junction bases not matched to a gene: 4. This CDR3 has 15 amino acids. Germline V gene sequence: CDR1 SGDLS, CDR2 YYNGEE. The CDR3 loop reads CASSVDAGGNYGYTF. The DNA for the CDR3 is TGTGCCAGCAGCGTAGACGCAGGGGGGAACTATGGCTACACCTTC. The full variable domain, with the rest looked up from reference TRBV9 and TRBJ1-2, is DSGVTQTPKHLITATGQRVTLRCSPRSGDLSVYWYQQSLDQGLQFLIQYYNGEERAKGNILERFSAQQFPDLHSELNLSSLELGDSALYFCASSVDAGGNYGYTFGSGTRLTVV.

This chain connects TRBV12-5 to TRBJ1-3; D not certain. Germline V gene lookup returns CDR1 LGHNT and CDR2 FRNRAP. Trimming cost V 5 bases and J 4 bases, with 21 bases left between them. There are 17 residues in the CDR3. CDR3 region: CASGLIGLSGSGNTIYF. The CDR3, as DNA: TGTGCTAGTGGTCTGATCGGGCTATCGGGGTCCGGAAACACCATATATTTT. Variable domain in full (rest from reference TRBV12-5 and TRBJ1-3): DARVTQTPRHKVTEMGQEVTMRCQPILGHNTVFWYRQTMMQGLELLAYFRNRAPLDDSGMPKDRFSAEMPDATLATLKIQPSEPRDSAVYFCASGLIGLSGSGNTIYFGEGSWLTVV.

The table lists this clone with a few counts. The J gene is TRBJ1-1, the V gene TRBV28, with D perhaps matching TRBD1 (5 bases). V was pared by 2 bases and J by 10 bases, with 11 bases between. Germline lookup yields CDR1 MDHEN and CDR2 SYDVKM. CDR3 length: 12 amino acids. The CDR3 spells CASSLPPQGAFF. The CDR3 coding sequence is TGTGCCAGCAGTTTACCCCCCCAGGGAGCTTTCTTT.

The V call is TRBV2, the J call TRBJ1-1; D is undetermined. This CDR3 spans 14 amino acids. CDR1 is SNHLY, CDR2 FYNNEI, per germline. V lost 3 bases, J lost 5 bases, and 13 bases lay in between. CDR3 protein: CASSDTEDETEAFF. DNA of the CDR3: TGTGCCAGCAGTGATACCGAGGATGAGACTGAAGCTTTCTTT.